These 3 T cell receptor beta chains were all obtained from the same sample, sequenced in a study of cytomegalovirus exposure and HLA in healthy donors. Researchers ran the PCR with 60 Vbeta and 13 Jbeta primers. Using immunoSEQ multiplex PCR, the repertoire was profiled, and TCRdb retains in-frame clones only, with some absent. The table has roughly 200,000 clones, around four fifths seen once; the top ten hold around 3%. Specimen: PBMCs. All receptors come from a woman between 35 and 50 years old in good health and CMV-seronegative.

The V gene is TRBV18, the J gene TRBJ1-1; D is unclear. This CDR3 has 13 amino acids. The V gene lost 2 bases and the J gene lost 1 base, with 5 bases spanning the gap. CDR1 is KGHSH, CDR2 LQKENI, per germline. The chain's CDR3 is CASSPGPNTEAFF. The CDR3 DNA is TGTGCCAGCTCACCAGGCCCGAACACTGAAGCTTTCTTT.

This clone was observed a few times. The chain joins TRBV5-4 to TRBJ2-2; no reliable D call. Deletions cut 0 bases from V and 6 bases from J, with 12 bases between. This CDR3 region has 15 residues. Per germline, CDR1 SGHNT and CDR2 YYREEE (reference sequence). The CDR3 region is CASSLATSIAGELFF. The CDR3 coding sequence is TGTGCCAGCAGCTTGGCCACCAGTATTGCCGGGGAGCTGTTTTTT.

This rearrangement joins TRBV11-2 to TRBJ2-7; weak D call: TRBD2 (5 bases). This CDR3 region has 11 residues. Trimming removed 11 bases at V and 3 bases at J, with 11 bases between. Germline V gene sequence: CDR1 SGHAT, CDR2 FQNNGV. CDR3 in amino acids: CAPEEFYEQYF. The DNA of the CDR3 is TGTGCCCCGGAGGAGTTCTACGAGCAGTACTTC.